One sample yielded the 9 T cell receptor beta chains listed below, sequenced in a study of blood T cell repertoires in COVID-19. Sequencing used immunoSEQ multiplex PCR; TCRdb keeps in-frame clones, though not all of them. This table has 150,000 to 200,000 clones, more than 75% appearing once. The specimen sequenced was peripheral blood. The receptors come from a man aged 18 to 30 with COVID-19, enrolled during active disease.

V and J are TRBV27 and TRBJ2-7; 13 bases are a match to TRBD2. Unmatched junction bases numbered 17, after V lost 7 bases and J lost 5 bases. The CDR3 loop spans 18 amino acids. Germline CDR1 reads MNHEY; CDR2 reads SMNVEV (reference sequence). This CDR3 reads CASTLPGLAGVPWNEQYF. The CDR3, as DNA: TGTGCCAGCACCCTACCAGGACTAGCGGGAGTTCCGTGGAACGAGCAGTACTTC.

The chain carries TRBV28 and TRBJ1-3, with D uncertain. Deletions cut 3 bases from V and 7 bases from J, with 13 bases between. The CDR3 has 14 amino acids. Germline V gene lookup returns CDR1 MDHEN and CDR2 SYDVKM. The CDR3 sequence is CASSFLGVSNTIYF. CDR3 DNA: TGTGCCAGCAGTTTTTTGGGAGTATCGAACACCATATATTTT.

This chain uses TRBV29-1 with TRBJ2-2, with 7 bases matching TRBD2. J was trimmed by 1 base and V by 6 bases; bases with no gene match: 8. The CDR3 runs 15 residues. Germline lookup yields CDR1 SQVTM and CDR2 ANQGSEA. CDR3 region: CSVDGGEWNTGELFF. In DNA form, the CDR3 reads TGCAGCGTCGATGGGGGGGAGTGGAACACCGGGGAGCTGTTTTTT.

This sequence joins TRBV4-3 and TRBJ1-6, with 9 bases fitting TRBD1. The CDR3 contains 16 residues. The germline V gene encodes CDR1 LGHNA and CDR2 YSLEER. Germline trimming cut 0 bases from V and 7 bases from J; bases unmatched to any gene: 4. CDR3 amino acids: CASSQDSTGGNSPLHF. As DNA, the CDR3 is TGCGCCAGCAGCCAAGATAGCACAGGGGGCAATTCACCCCTCCACTTT.

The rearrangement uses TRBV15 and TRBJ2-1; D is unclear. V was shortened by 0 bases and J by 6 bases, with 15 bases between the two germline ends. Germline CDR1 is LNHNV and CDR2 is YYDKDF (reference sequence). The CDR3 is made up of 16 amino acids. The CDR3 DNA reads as TGTGCCACCAGCAGAGACAGCGTGGATTTACCCAATGAGCAGTTCTTC. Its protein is CATSRDSVDLPNEQFF.

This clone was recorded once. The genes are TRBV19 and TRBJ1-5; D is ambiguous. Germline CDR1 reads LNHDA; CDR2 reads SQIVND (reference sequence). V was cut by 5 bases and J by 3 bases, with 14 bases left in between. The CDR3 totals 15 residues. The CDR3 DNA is TGTGCCAGTAGTCTAACCCGGGTCTACAATCAGCCCCAGCATTTT. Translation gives CASSLTRVYNQPQHF.

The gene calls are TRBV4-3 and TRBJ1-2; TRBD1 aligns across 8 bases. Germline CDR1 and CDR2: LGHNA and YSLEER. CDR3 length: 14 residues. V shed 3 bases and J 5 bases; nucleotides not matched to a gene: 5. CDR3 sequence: CASSHRTGSYGYTF. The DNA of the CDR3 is TGCGCCAGCAGCCACAGGACAGGGAGTTATGGCTACACCTTC.

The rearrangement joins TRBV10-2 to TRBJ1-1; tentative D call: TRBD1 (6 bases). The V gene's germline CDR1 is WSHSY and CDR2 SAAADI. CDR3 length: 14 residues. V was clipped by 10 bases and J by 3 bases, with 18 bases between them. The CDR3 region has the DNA TGCGCCACCCAAGGGAACAGGGTCCACACTGAAGCTTTCTTT. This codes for CATQGNRVHTEAFF.

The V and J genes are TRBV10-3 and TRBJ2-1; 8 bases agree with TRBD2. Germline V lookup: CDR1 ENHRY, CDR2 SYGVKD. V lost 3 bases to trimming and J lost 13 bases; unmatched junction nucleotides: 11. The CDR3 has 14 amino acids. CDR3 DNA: TGTGCCATCAGTGAACCGGCCGGGGGGGCGAAACAGTTCTTC. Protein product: CAISEPAGGAKQFF.